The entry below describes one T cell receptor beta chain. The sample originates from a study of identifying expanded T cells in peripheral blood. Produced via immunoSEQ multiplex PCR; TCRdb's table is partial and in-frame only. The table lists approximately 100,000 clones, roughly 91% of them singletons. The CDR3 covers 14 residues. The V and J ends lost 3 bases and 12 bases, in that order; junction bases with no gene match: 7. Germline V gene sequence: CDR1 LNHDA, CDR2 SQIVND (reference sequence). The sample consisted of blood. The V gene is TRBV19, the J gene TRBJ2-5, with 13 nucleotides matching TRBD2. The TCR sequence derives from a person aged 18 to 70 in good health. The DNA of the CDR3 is TGTGCCAGTAGTATCGGACTAGCGGGGGATAAAAAGTACTTC. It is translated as CASSIGLAGDKKYF.